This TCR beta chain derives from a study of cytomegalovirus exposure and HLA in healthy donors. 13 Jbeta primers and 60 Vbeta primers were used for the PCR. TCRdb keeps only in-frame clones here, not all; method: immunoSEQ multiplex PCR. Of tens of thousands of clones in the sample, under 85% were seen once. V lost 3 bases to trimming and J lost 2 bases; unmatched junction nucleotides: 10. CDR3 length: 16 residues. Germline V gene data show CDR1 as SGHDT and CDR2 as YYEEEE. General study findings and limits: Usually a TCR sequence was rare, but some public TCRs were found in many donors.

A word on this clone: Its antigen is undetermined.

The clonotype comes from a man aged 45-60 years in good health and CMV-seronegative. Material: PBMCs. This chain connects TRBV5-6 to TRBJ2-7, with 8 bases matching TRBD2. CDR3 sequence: CASSWGGGTRAYEQYF. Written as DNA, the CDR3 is TGTGCCAGCAGCTGGGGGGGCGGGACTAGAGCCTACGAGCAGTACTTC.